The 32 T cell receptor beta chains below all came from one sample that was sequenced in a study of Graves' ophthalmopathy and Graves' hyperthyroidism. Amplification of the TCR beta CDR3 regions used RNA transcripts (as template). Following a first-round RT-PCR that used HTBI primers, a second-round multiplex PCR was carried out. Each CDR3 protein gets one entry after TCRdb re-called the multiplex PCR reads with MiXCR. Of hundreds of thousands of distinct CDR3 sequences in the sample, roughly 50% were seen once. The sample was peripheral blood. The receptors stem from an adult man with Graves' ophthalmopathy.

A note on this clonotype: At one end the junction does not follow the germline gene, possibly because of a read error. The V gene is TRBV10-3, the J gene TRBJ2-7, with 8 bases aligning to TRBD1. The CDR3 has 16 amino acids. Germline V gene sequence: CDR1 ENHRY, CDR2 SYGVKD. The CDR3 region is CASSEGPGGAFNEQYF. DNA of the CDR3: TGTGCCAGCAGTGAAGGTCCAGGGGGCGCTTTCAACGAGCAGTACTTC.

The CDR3 DNA sequence: TGTGCCAGCAGTTACAGGGAGCACAATGAAAAACTGTTTTTT. Translation gives CASSYREHNEKLFF. The chain employs TRBV6-1 and TRBJ1-4, with D possibly matching TRBD1 (6 bases). V was trimmed by 5 bases and J by 5 bases, leaving 12 bases between them. The length of the CDR3 is 14 residues. CDR1 MNHNS and CDR2 SASEGT come from the germline V gene.

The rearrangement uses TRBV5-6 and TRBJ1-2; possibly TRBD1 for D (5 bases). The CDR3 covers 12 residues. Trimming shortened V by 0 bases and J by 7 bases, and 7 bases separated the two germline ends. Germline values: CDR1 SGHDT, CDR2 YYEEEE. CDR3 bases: TGTGCCAGCAGCTTGGGGGGCTTTGGCTACACCTTC. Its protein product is CASSLGGFGYTF.

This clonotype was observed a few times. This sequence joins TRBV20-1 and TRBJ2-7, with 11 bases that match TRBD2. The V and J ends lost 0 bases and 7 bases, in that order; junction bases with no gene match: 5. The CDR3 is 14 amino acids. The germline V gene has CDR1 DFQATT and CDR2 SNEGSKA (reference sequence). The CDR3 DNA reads TGCAGTGCTAGAGATTTAGCGGGAGGGTGGGAGCAGTACTTC. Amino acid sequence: CSARDLAGGWEQYF.

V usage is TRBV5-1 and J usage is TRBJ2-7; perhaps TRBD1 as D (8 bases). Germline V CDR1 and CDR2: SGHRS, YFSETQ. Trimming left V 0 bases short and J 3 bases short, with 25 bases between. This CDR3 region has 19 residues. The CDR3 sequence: CASSLDDWEVDRDYYEQYF. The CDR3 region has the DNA TGCGCCAGCAGCTTGGATGATTGGGAAGTGGACAGGGACTACTACGAGCAGTACTTC.

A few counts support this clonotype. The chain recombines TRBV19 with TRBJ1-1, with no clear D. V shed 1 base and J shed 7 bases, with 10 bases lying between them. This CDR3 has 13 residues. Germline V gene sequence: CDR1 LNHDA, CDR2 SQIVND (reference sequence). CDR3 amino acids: CASSIAIESEAFF. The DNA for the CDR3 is TGTGCCAGTAGTATAGCCATCGAAAGTGAAGCTTTCTTT.

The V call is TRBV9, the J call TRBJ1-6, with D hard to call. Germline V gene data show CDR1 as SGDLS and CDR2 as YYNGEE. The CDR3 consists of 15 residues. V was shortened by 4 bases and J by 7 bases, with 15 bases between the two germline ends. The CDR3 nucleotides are TGTGCCAGCAGCCAAGGAGAGGCTGCCAATTCACCCCTCCACTTT. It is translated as CASSQGEAANSPLHF.

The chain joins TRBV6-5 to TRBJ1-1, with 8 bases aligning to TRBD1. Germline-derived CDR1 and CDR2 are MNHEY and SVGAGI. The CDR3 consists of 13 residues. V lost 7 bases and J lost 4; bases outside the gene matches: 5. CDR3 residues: CASTWTGTTEAFF. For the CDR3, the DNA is TGTGCCAGCACTTGGACAGGGACCACTGAAGCTTTCTTT.

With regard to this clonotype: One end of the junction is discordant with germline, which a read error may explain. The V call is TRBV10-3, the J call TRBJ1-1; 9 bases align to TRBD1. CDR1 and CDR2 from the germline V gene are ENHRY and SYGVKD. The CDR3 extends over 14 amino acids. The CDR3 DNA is TGTGCCAGCAGTTACTTTGGACAGGGGACTGAAGCTTTCTTT. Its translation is CASSYFGQGTEAFF.

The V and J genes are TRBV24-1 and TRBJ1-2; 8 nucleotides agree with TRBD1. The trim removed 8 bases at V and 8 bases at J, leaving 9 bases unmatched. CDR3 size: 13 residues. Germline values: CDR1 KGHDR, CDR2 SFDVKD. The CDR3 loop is CATNSGTGFGYTF. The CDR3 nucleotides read TGTGCCACCAATTCCGGGACAGGATTCGGCTACACCTTC.

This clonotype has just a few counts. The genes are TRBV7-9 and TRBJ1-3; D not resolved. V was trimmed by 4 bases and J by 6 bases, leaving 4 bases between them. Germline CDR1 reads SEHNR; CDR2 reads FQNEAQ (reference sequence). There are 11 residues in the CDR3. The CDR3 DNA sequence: TGTGCCAGCAGCTCCGTAAACACCATATATTTT. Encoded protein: CASSSVNTIYF.

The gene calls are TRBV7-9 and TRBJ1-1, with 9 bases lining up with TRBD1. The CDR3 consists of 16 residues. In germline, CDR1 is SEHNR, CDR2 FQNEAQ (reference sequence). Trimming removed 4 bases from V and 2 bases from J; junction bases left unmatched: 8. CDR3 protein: CASSWMTGGVNTEAFF. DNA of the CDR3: TGTGCCAGCAGCTGGATGACAGGGGGGGTAAACACTGAAGCTTTCTTT.

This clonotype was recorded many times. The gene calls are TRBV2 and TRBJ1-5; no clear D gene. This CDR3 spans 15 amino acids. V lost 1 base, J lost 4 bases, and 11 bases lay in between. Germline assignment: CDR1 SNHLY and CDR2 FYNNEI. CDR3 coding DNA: TGTGCCAGCAGTGAAGGGCAGGCCGATAATCAGCCCCAGCATTTT. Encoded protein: CASSEGQADNQPQHF.

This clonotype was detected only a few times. The CDR3 coding sequence is TGTGCCAGCAGCCAAGATTACGGGGGGGGTTCACCCCTCCACTTT. Encoded protein: CASSQDYGGGSPLHF. V and J are TRBV9 and TRBJ1-6; perhaps TRBD1 as D (5 bases). Trimming took off 4 bases at V and 9 bases at J, with 17 bases between the two ends. This CDR3 comprises 15 residues. The germline CDR1 and CDR2 sequences are SGDLS and YYNGEE.

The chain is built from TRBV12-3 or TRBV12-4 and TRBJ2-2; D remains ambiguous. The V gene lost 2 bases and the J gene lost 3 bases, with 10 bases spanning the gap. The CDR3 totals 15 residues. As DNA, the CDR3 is TGTGCCAGCAGTTTAACAGACTGGTACACCGGGGAGCTGTTTTTT. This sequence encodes CASSLTDWYTGELFF.

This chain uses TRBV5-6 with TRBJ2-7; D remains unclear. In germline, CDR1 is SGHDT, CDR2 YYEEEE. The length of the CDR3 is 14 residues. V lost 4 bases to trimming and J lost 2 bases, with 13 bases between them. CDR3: CASSPDSRTYEQYF. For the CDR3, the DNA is TGTGCCAGCAGCCCTGATTCTCGCACCTACGAGCAGTACTTC.

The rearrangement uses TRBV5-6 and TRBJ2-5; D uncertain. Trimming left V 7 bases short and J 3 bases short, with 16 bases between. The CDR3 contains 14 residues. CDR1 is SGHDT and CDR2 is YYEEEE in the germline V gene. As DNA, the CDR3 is TGTGCCAGCCCCTCTCGGATTATTGAAGAGACCCAGTACTTC. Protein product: CASPSRIIEETQYF.

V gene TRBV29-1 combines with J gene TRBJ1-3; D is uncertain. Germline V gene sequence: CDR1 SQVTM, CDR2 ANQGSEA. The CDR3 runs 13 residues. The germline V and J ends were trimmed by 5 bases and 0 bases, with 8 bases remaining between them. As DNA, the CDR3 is TGCAGCGTTCACGGGGACTCTGGAAACACCATATATTTT. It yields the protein CSVHGDSGNTIYF. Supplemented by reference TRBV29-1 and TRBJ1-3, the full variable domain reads SAVISQKPSRDICQRGTSLTIQCQVDSQVTMMFWYRQQPGQSLTLIATANQGSEATYESGFVIDKFPISRPNLTFSTLTVSNMSPEDSSIYLCSVHGDSGNTIYFGEGSWLTVV.

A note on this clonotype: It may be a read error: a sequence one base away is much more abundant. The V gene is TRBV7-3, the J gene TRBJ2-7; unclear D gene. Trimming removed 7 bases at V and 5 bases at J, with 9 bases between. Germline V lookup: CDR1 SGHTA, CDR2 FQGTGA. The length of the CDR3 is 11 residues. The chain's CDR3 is CASTTSDEQYF. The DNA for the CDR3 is TGTGCCAGCACCACATCTGACGAGCAGTACTTC.

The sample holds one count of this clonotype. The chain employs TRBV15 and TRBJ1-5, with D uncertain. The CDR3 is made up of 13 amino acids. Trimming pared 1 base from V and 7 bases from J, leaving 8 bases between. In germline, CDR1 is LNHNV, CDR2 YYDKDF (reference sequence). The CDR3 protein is CATSRASPQPQHF. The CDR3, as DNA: TGTGCCACCAGCAGAGCGTCCCCCCAGCCCCAGCATTTT. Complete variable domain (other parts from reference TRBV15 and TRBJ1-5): DAMVIQNPRYQVTQFGKPVTLSCSQTLNHNVMYWYQQKSSQAPKLLFHYYDKDFNNEADTPDNFQSRRPNTSFCFLDIRSPGLGDTAMYLCATSRASPQPQHFGDGTRLSIL.

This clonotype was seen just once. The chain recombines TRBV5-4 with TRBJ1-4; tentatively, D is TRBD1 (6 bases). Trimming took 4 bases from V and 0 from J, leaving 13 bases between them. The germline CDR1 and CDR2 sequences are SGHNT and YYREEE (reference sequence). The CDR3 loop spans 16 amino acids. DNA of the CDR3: TGTGCCAGCAGCCAAGAAGGACAGCCAACTAATGAAAAACTGTTTTTT. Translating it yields CASSQEGQPTNEKLFF.

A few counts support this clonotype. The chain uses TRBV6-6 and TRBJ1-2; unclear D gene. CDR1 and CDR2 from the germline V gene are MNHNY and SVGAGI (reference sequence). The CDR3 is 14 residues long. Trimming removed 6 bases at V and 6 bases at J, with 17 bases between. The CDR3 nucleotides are TGTGCCAGCAGGCTGACCTGGGATAGTGATGGCTACACCTTC. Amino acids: CASRLTWDSDGYTF.

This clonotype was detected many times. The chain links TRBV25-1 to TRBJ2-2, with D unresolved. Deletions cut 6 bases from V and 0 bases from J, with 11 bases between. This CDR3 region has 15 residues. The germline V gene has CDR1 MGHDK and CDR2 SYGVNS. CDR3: CASREPGTNTGELFF. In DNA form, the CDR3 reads TGTGCCAGCAGGGAACCCGGCACGAACACCGGGGAGCTGTTTTTT.

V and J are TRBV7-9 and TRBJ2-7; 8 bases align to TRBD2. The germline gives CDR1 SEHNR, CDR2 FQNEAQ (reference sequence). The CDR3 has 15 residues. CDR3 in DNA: TGTGCTAGCGGCTTAGGACTAGCCCCCTCCTACGAGCAGTACTTC. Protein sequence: CASGLGLAPSYEQYF.

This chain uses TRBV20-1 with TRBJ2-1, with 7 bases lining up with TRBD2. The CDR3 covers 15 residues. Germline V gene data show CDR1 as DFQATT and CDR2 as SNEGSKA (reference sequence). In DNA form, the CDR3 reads TGCAGCGCGACTAGCACCCTGAGCTCCTACAATGAGCAGTTCTTC. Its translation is CSATSTLSSYNEQFF.

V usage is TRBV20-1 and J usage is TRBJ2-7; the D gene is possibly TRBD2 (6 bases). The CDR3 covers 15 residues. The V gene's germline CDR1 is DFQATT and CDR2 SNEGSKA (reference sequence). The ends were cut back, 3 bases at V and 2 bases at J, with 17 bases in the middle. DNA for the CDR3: TGCAGTGCTAGCCCCGCGGGGACTCCCCCCTACGAGCAGTACTTC. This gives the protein CSASPAGTPPYEQYF.

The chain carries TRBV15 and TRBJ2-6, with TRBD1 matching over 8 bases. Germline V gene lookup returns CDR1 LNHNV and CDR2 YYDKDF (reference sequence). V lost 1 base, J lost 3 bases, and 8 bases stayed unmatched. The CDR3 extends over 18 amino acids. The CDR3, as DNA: TGTGCCACCAGCAGAGGGAAGGACAGGGTACTTGGGGCCAACGTCCTGACTTTC. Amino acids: CATSRGKDRVLGANVLTF.

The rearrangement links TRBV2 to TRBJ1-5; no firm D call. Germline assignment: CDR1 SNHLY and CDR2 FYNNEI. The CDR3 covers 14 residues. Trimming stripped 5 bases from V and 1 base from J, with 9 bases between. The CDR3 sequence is CASSSPASNQPQHF. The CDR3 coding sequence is TGTGCCAGCAGTTCGCCAGCAAGCAATCAGCCCCAGCATTTT.

The CDR3 loop reads CASSATRVGELFF. Written as DNA, the CDR3 is TGTGCCAGCAGTGCCACAAGGGTCGGGGAGCTGTTTTTT. This chain connects TRBV25-1 to TRBJ2-2; D unclear. Per germline, CDR1 MGHDK and CDR2 SYGVNS. V shed 4 bases and J shed 7 bases, with 10 bases lying between them. The CDR3 has 13 amino acids.

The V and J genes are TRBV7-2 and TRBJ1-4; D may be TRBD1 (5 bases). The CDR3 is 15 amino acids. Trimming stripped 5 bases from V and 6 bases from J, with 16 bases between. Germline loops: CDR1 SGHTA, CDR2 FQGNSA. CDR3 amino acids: CASSRTGLDDEKLFF. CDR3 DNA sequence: TGTGCCAGCAGCCGGACGGGACTGGACGATGAAAAACTGTTTTTT.

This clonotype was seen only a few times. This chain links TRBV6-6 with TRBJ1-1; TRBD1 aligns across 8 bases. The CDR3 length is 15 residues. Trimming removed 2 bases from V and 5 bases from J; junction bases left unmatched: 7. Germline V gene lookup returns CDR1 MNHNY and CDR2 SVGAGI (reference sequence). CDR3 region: CASSYPGQEKTEAFF. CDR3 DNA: TGTGCCAGCAGTTACCCGGGACAGGAGAAGACTGAAGCTTTCTTT.

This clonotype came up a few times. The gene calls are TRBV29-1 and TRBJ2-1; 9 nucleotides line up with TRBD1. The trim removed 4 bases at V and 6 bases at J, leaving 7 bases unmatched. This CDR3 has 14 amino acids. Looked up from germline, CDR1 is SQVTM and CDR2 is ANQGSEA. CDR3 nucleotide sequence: TGCAGCGTTGCCCGAACAGGGGGCTTCAATGAGCAGTTCTTC. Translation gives CSVARTGGFNEQFF.